This T cell receptor beta chain stems from a study of graft-versus-host responses after intestinal transplantation. Overall study: Once they had received anti-thymocyte globulin induction, all recipients took tacrolimus and steroids for around three years.

TCRdb keeps only in-frame clones here, not all; method: immunoSEQ multiplex PCR. The table includes some 130,000 clones, 90% to 95% detected once. In its sample, this clone was seen once. Antigen: not known. Sequenced here: unstimulated CD4+ T cells sorted from spleen or lymph node cells, sampled before intestinal transplant. The receptor was derived from a human donor who received an intestinal transplant.

The CDR3 here is CASSLVTSGPYEQYF. CDR3 sequence (DNA): TGTGCCAGCAGCTTAGTCACTAGCGGTCCCTACGAGCAGTACTTC. The chain joins TRBV13 to TRBJ2-7, with 8 bases lining up with TRBD2. The germline CDR1 and CDR2 sequences are PRHDT and FYEKMQ (reference sequence). The ends lost 1 base at V and 2 bases at J; junction bases unmatched: 4. This CDR3 spans 15 amino acids.